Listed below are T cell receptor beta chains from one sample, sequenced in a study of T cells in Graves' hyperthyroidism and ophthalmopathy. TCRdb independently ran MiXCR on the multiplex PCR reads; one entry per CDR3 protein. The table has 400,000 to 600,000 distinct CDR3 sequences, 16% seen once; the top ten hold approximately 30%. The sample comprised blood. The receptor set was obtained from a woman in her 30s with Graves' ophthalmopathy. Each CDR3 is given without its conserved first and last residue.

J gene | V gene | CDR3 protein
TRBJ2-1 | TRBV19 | ASSMLAGEQF
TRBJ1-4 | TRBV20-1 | SARDPSTNEKLF
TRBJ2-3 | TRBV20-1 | SAKLAGVGGGDTQY
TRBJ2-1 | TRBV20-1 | SARDLASGSNEQF
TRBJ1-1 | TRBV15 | ATSRDAGRAF
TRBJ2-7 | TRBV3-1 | ASKPGPDTSSYEQY
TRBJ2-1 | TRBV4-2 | ASSQGGPAGNNEQF
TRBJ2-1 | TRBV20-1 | SARRASGGRGNEQF
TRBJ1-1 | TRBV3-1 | ASSQTGGSPTEAF
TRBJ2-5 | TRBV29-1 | SPVGRETQY
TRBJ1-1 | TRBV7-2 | ASSQVTNRVVGTEAF
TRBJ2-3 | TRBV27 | ASSLSGISTDTQY
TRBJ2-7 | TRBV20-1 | SARDAGGSSYEQY
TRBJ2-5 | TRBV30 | AWRRDLGHLQGTQY
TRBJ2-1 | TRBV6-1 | ASRGLAVGEQF
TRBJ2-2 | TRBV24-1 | ATSDLLRKPGELF
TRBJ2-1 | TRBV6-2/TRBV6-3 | ASSLGGNRYNEQF
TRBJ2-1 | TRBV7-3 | ASSSGLAGLDEQF
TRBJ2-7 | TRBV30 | AWTDRNSYEQY
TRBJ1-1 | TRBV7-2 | ASSLGTLYDEAF
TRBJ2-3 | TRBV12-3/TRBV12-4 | ASSFTTETQY
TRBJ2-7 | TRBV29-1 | SVGQGDSYEQY
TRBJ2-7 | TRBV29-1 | SVITGTYEQY
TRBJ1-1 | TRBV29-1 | SVVTPGPTAF
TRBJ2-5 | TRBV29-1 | SVGETQY
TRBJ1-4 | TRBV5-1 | ASSLDRESREKLF
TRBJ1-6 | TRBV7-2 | ASSLDRDPLH
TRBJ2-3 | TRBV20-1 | SAVGASGRTDTQY
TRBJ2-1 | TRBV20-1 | SARSGQGYNEQF
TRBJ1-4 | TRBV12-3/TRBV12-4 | ASSLAGAEKLF
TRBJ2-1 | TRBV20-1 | SARDGTISYNEQF
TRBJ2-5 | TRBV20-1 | SATTRTGSWDSDQEAQY
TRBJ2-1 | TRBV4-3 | ASSQAPAGVINEQF
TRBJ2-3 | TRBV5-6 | ASSLRLADDTQY